Presented here are 24 T cell receptor beta chains from one specimen sequenced in a study of T cell responses to AZD1222 COVID-19 vaccine. Some clones are missing from TCRdb's copy, which holds only in-frame ones; the method was immunoSEQ multiplex PCR. The table lists about 130,000 clones, roughly 86% of them singletons. The sequences come from peripheral blood, collected on day 0 of AZD1222 vaccination. These receptor sequences come from an adult in good health.

The chain links TRBV7-3 to TRBJ2-5, with 11 nucleotides matching TRBD2. This CDR3 region has 14 residues. Germline V gene lookup returns CDR1 SGHTA and CDR2 FQGTGA. J lost 7 bases, V lost 0 bases, and 1 base had no gene match. CDR3 nucleotide sequence: TGTGCCAGCAGCTTAACGGGGACTAGCGGGACCCAGTACTTC. Protein product: CASSLTGTSGTQYF.

The chain carries TRBV18 and TRBJ1-1, with 11 bases identical to TRBD1. J lost 3 bases, V lost 1 base, and 10 bases had no gene match. The germline gives CDR1 KGHSH, CDR2 LQKENI. CDR3 length: 18 amino acids. The CDR3 is CASSPRPGQGVGHTEAFF. In nucleotides, the CDR3 is TGTGCCAGCTCACCACGCCCGGGACAGGGGGTTGGGCACACTGAAGCTTTCTTT.

This sequence joins TRBV4-2 and TRBJ1-6, with D perhaps TRBD1 (6 bases). V was pared by 3 bases and J by 6 bases, with 12 bases between. The CDR3 covers 15 residues. Germline CDR1 LGHNA, CDR2 YNFKEQ. CDR3 in DNA: TGTGCCAGCAGCCAGGGGGGACAAGTTAATTCACCCCTCCACTTT. It codes for CASSQGGQVNSPLHF.

The CDR3 DNA follows: TGTGCCAGCAGCTACCTCGGGGAAGTTGCTGAAGCTTTCTTT. It encodes CASSYLGEVAEAFF. This sequence joins TRBV7-9 and TRBJ1-1; unclear D gene. The germline CDR1 and CDR2 sequences are SEHNR and FQNEAQ (reference sequence). Deletions cut 4 bases from V and 6 bases from J, with 15 bases between. There are 14 residues in the CDR3.

This sequence joins TRBV19 and TRBJ1-2; 7 positions agree with TRBD1. V lost 7 bases and J lost 3; bases outside the gene matches: 8. Germline lookup yields CDR1 LNHDA and CDR2 SQIVND (reference sequence). The CDR3 has 14 residues. CDR3 sequence (DNA): TGTGCCAGTAAGGGTCGGGACAGATACTATGGCTACACCTTC. Translation: CASKGRDRYYGYTF.

This clone occurred once. V usage is TRBV11-2 and J usage is TRBJ2-7; tentatively, D is TRBD2 (6 bases). V was clipped by 5 bases and J by 0 bases, with 11 bases between them. Per the germline V gene, CDR1 is SGHAT and CDR2 is FQNNGV. The CDR3 is made up of 14 amino acids. This CDR3 is CASSGTATSYEQYF. CDR3 in DNA: TGTGCCAGCAGCGGGACTGCAACCTCCTACGAGCAGTACTTC.

The rearrangement joins TRBV18 to TRBJ1-1; a possible D gene is TRBD1 (5 bases). The CDR3 has 15 residues. CDR1 KGHSH and CDR2 LQKENI come from the germline V gene. The germline V and J ends were trimmed by 4 bases and 3 bases, with 15 bases remaining between them. The CDR3 is CASSRRGIVDTEAFF. The CDR3 region has the DNA TGTGCCAGCTCACGGAGGGGCATTGTGGACACTGAAGCTTTCTTT.

The CDR3 DNA follows: TGTGCCAGCAGTCTACTAGCGGGGGGGAGCTCCTACAATGAGCAGTTCTTC. Protein: CASSLLAGGSSYNEQFF. The chain carries TRBV6-2 or TRBV6-3 and TRBJ2-1, with 13 bases that match TRBD2. This CDR3 contains 17 residues. Germline V lookup: CDR1 MNHEY, CDR2 SVGEGT. V lost 5 bases and J lost 0; bases outside the gene matches: 4.

In this sample, this clone turned up once. The chain has TRBV9 and TRBJ2-7, with TRBD2 matching 7 bases. This CDR3 spans 16 amino acids. Germline V CDR1 and CDR2: SGDLS, YYNGEE. The V gene end was trimmed by 0 bases and the J gene end by 3 bases; junction bases not matched to a gene: 9. CDR3 sequence (DNA): TGTGCCAGCAGCGTAGGGATTCTTGGCGGGAGCTACGAGCAGTACTTC. Translating gives CASSVGILGGSYEQYF.

The V call is TRBV12-3 or TRBV12-4, the J call TRBJ2-7; possibly TRBD1 for D (6 bases). This CDR3 has 12 amino acids. The ends were cut back, 6 bases at V and 7 bases at J, with 13 bases in the middle. The CDR3: CASSLQGGEQYF. CDR3 sequence (DNA): TGTGCCAGCAGCCTACAGGGTGGGGAGCAGTACTTC.

The V gene is TRBV30, the J gene TRBJ1-6; TRBD1 agrees at 7 bases. V lost 8 bases, J lost 14 bases, and 21 bases stayed unmatched. The CDR3 covers 15 residues. Germline values: CDR1 GTSNPN, CDR2 SVGIG (reference sequence). The CDR3 nucleotides are TGTGCCGGATACCCTCCAGGGGACAGTGTAAGGACCCTCCACTTT. Encoded protein: CAGYPPGDSVRTLHF.

The V and J genes are TRBV7-2 and TRBJ1-2; possible D gene TRBD1, 6 bases. V was shortened by 5 bases and J by 5 bases, with 15 bases between the two germline ends. CDR1 is SGHTA and CDR2 is FQGNSA in the germline V gene. The CDR3 has 14 residues. CDR3 sequence (DNA): TGTGCCAGCAGCGCCCGGACAGTAGGGTATGGCTACACCTTC. This encodes CASSARTVGYGYTF.

V and J are TRBV5-1 and TRBJ2-3, with D perhaps TRBD2 (5 bases). The CDR3 is 15 residues long. Trimming removed 0 bases from V and 0 bases from J, with 8 bases in between. CDR1 SGHRS and CDR2 YFSETQ come from the germline V gene. The CDR3 DNA sequence: TGCGCCAGCAGCTTGGTCGGGGTGAGCACAGATACGCAGTATTTT. It specifies CASSLVGVSTDTQYF.

The chain joins TRBV4-1 to TRBJ2-3, with 12 bases lining up with TRBD2. The CDR3 is 18 residues long. Germline CDR1 and CDR2: MGHRA and YSYEKL. V trimming: 3 bases; J trimming: 2 bases; junction bases outside the gene matches: 9. The CDR3 DNA reads TGCGCCAGCAGCCAGTCGACTAGCGGGGGCCGGGACACAGATACGCAGTATTTT. It encodes CASSQSTSGGRDTDTQYF.

The chain recombines TRBV7-6 with TRBJ2-1, with 7 bases that match TRBD1. Germline CDR1 SGHVS, CDR2 FNYEAQ. This CDR3 has 12 residues. The V gene end was trimmed by 4 bases and the J gene end by 15 bases; junction bases not matched to a gene: 9. The CDR3 is CASSSRQGVLFF. CDR3 bases: TGTGCCAGCAGCTCTAGACAGGGCGTGCTGTTCTTC. Filled out from reference TRBV7-6 and TRBJ2-1, the complete variable domain reads GAGVSQSPRYKVTKRGQDVALRCDPISGHVSLYWYRQALGQGPEFLTYFNYEAQQDKSGLPNDRFSAERPEGSISTLTIQRTEQRDSAMYRCASSSRQGVLFFGPGTRLTVL.

Notes on this clone: Other nucleotide sequences from this sample produce the same CDR3. The chain recombines TRBV18 with TRBJ1-2, with D tentatively TRBD1 (6 bases). Germline CDR1 reads KGHSH; CDR2 reads LQKENI. This CDR3 comprises 13 residues. V was cut by 2 bases and J by 2 bases, with 6 bases left in between. The CDR3 sequence is CASSPTGNYGYTF. The CDR3 bases are TGTGCCAGCTCACCAACAGGGAACTATGGCTACACCTTC.

The chain uses TRBV27 and TRBJ2-2, with 8 bases aligning to TRBD2. This CDR3 has 20 residues. V was clipped by 7 bases and J by 1 base; unmatched bases: 20. In germline, CDR1 is MNHEY, CDR2 SMNVEV (reference sequence). CDR3 sequence reads: CASTTNDQRGLLGNTGELFF. The CDR3 bases are TGTGCCAGCACCACAAACGACCAGCGGGGGTTACTTGGGAACACCGGGGAGCTGTTTTTT.

The chain joins TRBV7-2 to TRBJ2-7, with D maybe TRBD1 (6 bases). Trimming cost V 5 bases and J 2 bases, with 13 bases left between them. The CDR3 length is 14 residues. Germline V CDR1 and CDR2: SGHTA, FQGNSA. Here the CDR3 reads CASSTRQVAYEQYF. CDR3 nucleotide sequence: TGTGCCAGCAGCACCCGACAGGTAGCCTACGAGCAGTACTTC. Looking up the rest from reference TRBV7-2 and TRBJ2-7 gives the full variable domain: GAGVSQSPSNKVTEKGKDVELRCDPISGHTALYWYRQSLGQGLEFLIYFQGNSAPDKSGLPSDRFSAERTGGSVSTLTIQRTQQEDSAVYLCASSTRQVAYEQYFGPGTRLTVT.

The V and J genes are TRBV6-5 and TRBJ1-1; D gene unclear. CDR1 MNHEY and CDR2 SVGAGI come from the germline V gene. The CDR3 runs to 12 residues. V lost 7 bases to trimming and J lost 0 bases, with 6 bases between them. The CDR3: CASNRMNTEAFF. Written as DNA, the CDR3 is TGTGCCAGCAATCGAATGAACACTGAAGCTTTCTTT.

The sample holds a few counts of this clone. The chain couples TRBV3-1 (or the pseudogene TRBV3-2) to TRBJ1-3, with 7 bases fitting TRBD1. The ends lost 1 base at V and 9 bases at J; junction bases unmatched: 6. The CDR3 totals 14 residues. Germline V gene sequence: CDR1 LGHDT, CDR2 YNNKEL (reference sequence). The CDR3 is CASSQVQGVGTIYF. The CDR3 nucleotides are TGTGCCAGCAGCCAAGTCCAGGGGGTAGGCACCATATATTTT.

The V gene is TRBV7-9, the J gene TRBJ2-7; the D gene is possibly TRBD1 (7 bases). V was shortened by 1 base and J by 2 bases, with 21 bases between the two germline ends. Looked up from germline, CDR1 is SEHNR and CDR2 is FQNEAQ (reference sequence). The CDR3 runs to 18 residues. The CDR3 region is CASSLDARGESRTYEQYF. CDR3 DNA: TGTGCCAGCAGCTTAGACGCCAGGGGGGAATCGCGGACCTACGAGCAGTACTTC.

This clone occurred once. The rearrangement uses TRBV4-1 and TRBJ2-7; 9 bases map to TRBD1. CDR1 MGHRA and CDR2 YSYEKL come from the germline V gene. V shed 4 bases and J 8 bases; nucleotides not matched to a gene: 12. This CDR3 has 15 residues. Here the CDR3 reads CASSPPGQGVVKQYF. The CDR3 DNA follows: TGCGCCAGCAGCCCCCCGGGACAGGGAGTAGTCAAGCAGTACTTC.

V gene TRBV2 combines with J gene TRBJ1-5; the D gene is possibly TRBD1 (6 bases). This CDR3 contains 17 residues. Deletions cut 5 bases from V and 0 bases from J, with 17 bases between. Germline CDR1 is SNHLY and CDR2 is FYNNEI. The CDR3 loop reads CASSFRTARNSNQPQHF. DNA of the CDR3: TGTGCCAGCAGTTTCAGGACAGCAAGAAATAGCAATCAGCCCCAGCATTTT.

The chain couples TRBV5-4 to TRBJ2-3; D may correspond to TRBD1 or TRBD2 (5 bases each). V was shortened by 0 bases and J by 0 bases, with 8 bases between the two germline ends. Germline V CDR1 and CDR2: SGHNT, YYREEE (reference sequence). CDR3 size: 15 residues. CDR3 residues: CASSLAGASTDTQYF. CDR3 in DNA: TGTGCCAGCAGCTTGGCCGGGGCGAGCACAGATACGCAGTATTTT. Together with reference TRBV5-4 and TRBJ2-3, the CDR3 gives the full variable domain: ETGVTQSPTHLIKTRGQQVTLRCSSQSGHNTVSWYQQALGQGPQFIFQYYREEENGRGNFPPRFSGLQFPNYSSELNVNALELDDSALYLCASSLAGASTDTQYFGPGTRLTVL.